A selection of T cell receptor beta chains follows, all from one sample in a study of T cell repertoires in ileal Crohn's disease. Assay: immunoSEQ multiplex PCR; the TCRdb copy retains only in-frame clones and omits some. The table has 6,000 or so clones, around 89% seen once. The sample consisted of CD4+ T cells from ileum. Receptors originate from an adult with Crohn's disease. Some clones in this sample may be carry-over from other donors' samples. Both conserved end residues are part of each CDR3. Fields, in order: J gene, V gene, D gene, clone size, CDR3 protein, CDR3 DNA. D genes are given only for firm matches. Part of the rows lack a size; the others show once, few, many or a class for expanded clones.

j_call: TRBJ1-1; v_call: TRBV18; d_call: .; clone_size: .; cdr3_aa: CASSGEVNTEAFF; cdr3_nt: TGTGCCAGCTCTGGGGAGGTGAACACTGAAGCTTTCTTT
j_call: TRBJ2-4; v_call: TRBV30; d_call: .; clone_size: .; cdr3_aa: CAWSRVENIQYF; cdr3_nt: TGTGCCTGGAGCAGGGTCGAAAACATTCAGTACTTC
j_call: TRBJ1-1; v_call: TRBV5-6; d_call: .; clone_size: .; cdr3_aa: CASSLGRRFTEAFF; cdr3_nt: TGTGCCAGCAGCTTAGGAAGGAGATTCACTGAAGCTTTCTTT
j_call: TRBJ2-1; v_call: TRBV9; d_call: TRBD2; clone_size: .; cdr3_aa: CASSETSGTPSEQFF; cdr3_nt: TGTGCCAGCAGCGAGACTAGCGGGACCCCCAGCGAGCAGTTCTTC
j_call: TRBJ2-5; v_call: TRBV27; d_call: TRBD2; clone_size: .; cdr3_aa: CASRLRGAGGRFGETQYF; cdr3_nt: TGTGCCAGCAGACTGCGGGGCGCGGGAGGTAGATTTGGAGAGACCCAGTACTTC
j_call: TRBJ2-2; v_call: TRBV7-3; d_call: .; clone_size: few; cdr3_aa: CASSSQRDTGELFF; cdr3_nt: TGTGCCAGCAGCTCACAGCGGGACACCGGGGAGCTGTTTTTT
j_call: TRBJ2-7; v_call: TRBV27; d_call: .; clone_size: .; cdr3_aa: CASSYKDSNYEQYF; cdr3_nt: TGTGCCAGCAGTTACAAGGACAGTAACTACGAGCAGTACTTC
j_call: TRBJ2-3; v_call: TRBV13; d_call: .; clone_size: .; cdr3_aa: CASSYRLGSDTQYF; cdr3_nt: TGTGCCAGCAGCTACCGCCTCGGGTCAGATACGCAGTATTTT
j_call: TRBJ1-3; v_call: TRBV19; d_call: .; clone_size: .; cdr3_aa: CARRGGPFSGNTIYF; cdr3_nt: TGTGCCAGACGGGGGGGTCCTTTCTCTGGAAACACCATATATTTT
j_call: TRBJ1-5; v_call: TRBV27; d_call: .; clone_size: .; cdr3_aa: CASSWGQGNQPQHF; cdr3_nt: TGTGCCAGCAGTTGGGGGCAAGGCAATCAGCCCCAGCATTTT
j_call: TRBJ2-7; v_call: TRBV5-1; d_call: TRBD2; clone_size: .; cdr3_aa: CASSGSGSPYEQYF; cdr3_nt: TGCGCCAGCAGCGGTAGCGGGAGCCCCTACGAGCAGTACTTC
j_call: TRBJ1-1; v_call: TRBV5-1; d_call: TRBD1; clone_size: .; cdr3_aa: CASSFGTGRTEAFF; cdr3_nt: TGCGCCAGCAGCTTCGGGACAGGGAGGACTGAAGCTTTCTTT
j_call: TRBJ2-1; v_call: TRBV5-1; d_call: .; clone_size: few; cdr3_aa: CASSLVQAGNEQFF; cdr3_nt: TGCGCCAGCAGCTTGGTGCAGGCGGGTAATGAGCAGTTCTTC
j_call: TRBJ2-2; v_call: TRBV27; d_call: TRBD2; clone_size: .; cdr3_aa: CASSFRTSGSTGELFF; cdr3_nt: TGTGCCAGCAGTTTTCGGACTAGCGGCTCCACCGGGGAGCTGTTTTTT
j_call: TRBJ2-7; v_call: TRBV7-9; d_call: .; clone_size: .; cdr3_aa: CASGHKGGSYEQYF; cdr3_nt: TGTGCCAGCGGCCATAAAGGAGGATCCTACGAGCAGTACTTC
j_call: TRBJ2-1; v_call: TRBV7-8; d_call: TRBD2; clone_size: .; cdr3_aa: CASSLATTSGSRDEQFF; cdr3_nt: TGTGCCAGCAGCTTAGCCACCACTAGCGGGAGTAGGGATGAGCAGTTCTTC
j_call: TRBJ1-6; v_call: TRBV7-3; d_call: .; clone_size: .; cdr3_aa: CASSLVLDSPLHF; cdr3_nt: TGTGCCAGCAGCTTAGTTCTAGATTCACCCCTCCACTTT
j_call: TRBJ2-5; v_call: TRBV15; d_call: .; clone_size: .; cdr3_aa: CATSRVAGLGQETQYF; cdr3_nt: TGTGCCACCAGCAGAGTCGCAGGGTTAGGGCAAGAGACCCAGTACTTC
j_call: TRBJ1-2; v_call: TRBV5-6; d_call: .; clone_size: .; cdr3_aa: CASSPGYGYTF; cdr3_nt: TGTGCCAGCAGCCCGGGCTATGGCTACACCTTC
j_call: TRBJ2-5; v_call: TRBV6-5; d_call: .; clone_size: .; cdr3_aa: CASSLAQGITETQYF; cdr3_nt: TGTGCCAGCAGTCTTGCACAGGGCATAACGGAGACCCAGTACTTC
j_call: TRBJ2-3; v_call: TRBV5-4; d_call: .; clone_size: .; cdr3_aa: CASSPQGSTDTQYF; cdr3_nt: TGTGCCAGCAGTCCTCAGGGGAGTACAGATACGCAGTATTTT
j_call: TRBJ2-1; v_call: TRBV5-6; d_call: .; clone_size: .; cdr3_aa: CASSLDTQGYYNEQFF; cdr3_nt: TGTGCCAGCAGCTTGGATACACAGGGATACTACAATGAGCAGTTCTTC